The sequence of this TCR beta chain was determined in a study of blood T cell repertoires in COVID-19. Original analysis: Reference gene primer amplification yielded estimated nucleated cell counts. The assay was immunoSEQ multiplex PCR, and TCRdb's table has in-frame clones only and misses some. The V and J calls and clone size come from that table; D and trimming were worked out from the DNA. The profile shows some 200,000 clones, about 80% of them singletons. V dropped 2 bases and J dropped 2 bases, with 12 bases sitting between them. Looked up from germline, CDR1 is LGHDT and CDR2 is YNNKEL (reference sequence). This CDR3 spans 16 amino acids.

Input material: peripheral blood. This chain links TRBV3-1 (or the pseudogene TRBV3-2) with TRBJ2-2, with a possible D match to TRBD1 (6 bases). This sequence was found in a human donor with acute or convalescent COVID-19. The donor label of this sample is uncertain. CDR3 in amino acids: CASSQHGRGNTGELFF. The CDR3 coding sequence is TGTGCCAGCAGCCAACACGGCAGGGGAAACACCGGGGAGCTGTTTTTT.